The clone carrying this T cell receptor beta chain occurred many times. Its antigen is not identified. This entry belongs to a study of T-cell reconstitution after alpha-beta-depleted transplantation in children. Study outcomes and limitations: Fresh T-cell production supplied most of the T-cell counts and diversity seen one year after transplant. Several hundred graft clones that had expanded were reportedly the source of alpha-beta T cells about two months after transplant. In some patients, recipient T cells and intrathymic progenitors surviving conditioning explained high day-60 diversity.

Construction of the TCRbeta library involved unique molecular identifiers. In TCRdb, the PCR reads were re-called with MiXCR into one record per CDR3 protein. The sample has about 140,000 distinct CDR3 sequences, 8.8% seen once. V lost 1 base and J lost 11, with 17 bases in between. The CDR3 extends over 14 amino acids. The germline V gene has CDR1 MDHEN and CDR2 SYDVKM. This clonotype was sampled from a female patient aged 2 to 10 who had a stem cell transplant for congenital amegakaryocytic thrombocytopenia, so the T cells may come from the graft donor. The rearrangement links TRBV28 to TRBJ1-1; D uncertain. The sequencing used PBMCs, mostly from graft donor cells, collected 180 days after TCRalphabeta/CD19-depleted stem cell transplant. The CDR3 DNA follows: TGTGCCAGCAGTTTATCGTATGTGGGGAATAGGGCTTTCTTT. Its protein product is CASSLSYVGNRAFF.